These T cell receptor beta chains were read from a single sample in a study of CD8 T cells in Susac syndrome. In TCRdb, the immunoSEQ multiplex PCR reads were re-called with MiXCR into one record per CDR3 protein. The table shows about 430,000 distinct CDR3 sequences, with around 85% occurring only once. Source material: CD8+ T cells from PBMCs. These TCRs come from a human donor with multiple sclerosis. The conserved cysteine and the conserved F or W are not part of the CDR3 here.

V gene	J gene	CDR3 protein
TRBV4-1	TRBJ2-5	ASSQGEYQETQY
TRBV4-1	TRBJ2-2	ASSPFLGYGELF
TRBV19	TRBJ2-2	ASSISAIGREDTGELF
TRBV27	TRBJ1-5	ASSWGTGGDQPQH
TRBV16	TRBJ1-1	ASSHFPGQGTEAF
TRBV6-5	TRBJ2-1	ASSYGGYNEQF
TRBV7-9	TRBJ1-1	ASSLTGESTEAF
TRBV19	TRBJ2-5	ASTLAGGPQETQY
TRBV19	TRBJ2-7	ASSSRPGQGAYEQY
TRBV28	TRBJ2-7	ASSTFGSLPYEQY
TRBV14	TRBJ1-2	ASSPGGHGYT
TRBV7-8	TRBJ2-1	ASSSRTSGLSYNEQF
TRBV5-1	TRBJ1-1	ASSLLLAGATNTEAF
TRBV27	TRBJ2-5	ASRTTGFQETQY
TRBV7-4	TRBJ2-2	ASSLPSQGATGELF
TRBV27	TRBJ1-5	ASSLWGLPRQPQH
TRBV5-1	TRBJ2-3	ASSPPTQARSTDTQY
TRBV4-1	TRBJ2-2	ASSHSQLAGGSNTGELF
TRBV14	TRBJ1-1	ASSQDIARGGTEAF